The present T cell receptor (beta chain) was sequenced within a study of T cell responses to AZD1222 COVID-19 vaccine. Broader study findings: Targeting of unmutated variant regions was reportedly seen in nearly half of spike-specific TCRs. Possibly, clonal diversity was underestimated; donors were largely white British and included more females. The study identified only six AZD1222 recipients as seropositive at baseline.

V was pared by 7 bases and J by 4 bases, with 10 bases between. Germline V gene sequence: CDR1 LNHDA, CDR2 SQIVND (reference sequence). The CDR3 is 13 residues long. The study pooled second doses at about 4 or about 12 weeks. This clone has only a few counts. Its antigen remains unidentified. The protocol was immunoSEQ multiplex PCR, while the TCRdb copy is restricted to in-frame clones and leaves out a portion. The sample records over 85,000 clones, roughly 83% being singletons. This chain connects TRBV19 to TRBJ2-2; no reliable D call. The sample consisted of peripheral blood, taken 28 days after the second AZD1222 dose. This clonotype was obtained from an adult who received the AZD1222 COVID-19 vaccine. CDR3 loop: CASNTVGTGELFF. CDR3 sequence (DNA): TGTGCCAGTAACACTGTGGGCACCGGGGAGCTGTTTTTT. Based on the CDR3 plus reference TRBV19 and TRBJ2-2, the full variable domain is DGGITQSPKYLFRKEGQNVTLSCEQNLNHDAMYWYRQDPGQGLRLIYYSQIVNDFQKGDIAEGYSVSREKKESFPLTVTSAQKNPTAFYLCASNTVGTGELFFGEGSRLTVL.